These T cell receptor beta chains were read from a single sample in a study of T cell changes during pregnancy in multiple sclerosis. Generated by immunoSEQ multiplex PCR, the TCRdb table keeps only in-frame clones and is missing some. The sample holds about 43,000 clones, 90% seen once. Sequenced here: peripheral blood, sampled in the second trimester of pregnancy. All receptors derive from a female donor in good health, enrolled as a control in a pregnancy study. The CDR3 runs from the conserved cysteine through the conserved F or W. The D gene is left open where the match is weak. A row's size may be missing; if present it is once, few, many or a size class.

d_call	cdr3_length	clone_size	v_call	j_call	cdr3_aa	cdr3_nt
TRBD1	15	-	TRBV6-6	TRBJ2-4	CASNHRGEGMGIQYF	TGTGCCAGCAACCACAGGGGTGAGGGTATGGGCATTCAGTACTTC
TRBD2	16	-	TRBV15	TRBJ2-7	CATSRDRLAGVGEQYF	TGTGCCACCAGCAGAGATCGTCTAGCGGGGGTGGGGGAGCAGTACTTC
-	17	-	TRBV5-6	TRBJ2-5	CASSLLLAPNLAETQYF	TGTGCCAGCAGCTTGTTACTAGCACCTAACCTGGCGGAGACCCAGTACTTC
TRBD2	15	-	TRBV5-1	TRBJ2-5	CASSWLAGVGETQYF	TGCGCCAGCAGCTGGTTAGCGGGAGTGGGTGAGACCCAGTACTTC
-	13	few	TRBV7-9	TRBJ1-2	CASSLGGSYGYTF	TGTGCCAGCAGCTTGGGCGGGAGCTATGGCTACACCTTC
-	11	-	TRBV7-9	TRBJ2-3	CASRLTDTQYF	TGTGCCAGCAGACTCACAGATACGCAGTATTTT
-	13	-	TRBV2	TRBJ1-1	CASVRGLNTEAFF	TGTGCCAGCGTTCGCGGCCTGAACACTGAAGCTTTCTTT
-	13	once	TRBV9	TRBJ2-2	CASSVSITGELFF	TGTGCCAGCAGCGTTTCCATTACCGGGGAGCTGTTTTTT
-	17	-	TRBV4-3	TRBJ1-2	CASSQGHLGAGNYGYTF	TGCGCCAGCAGCCAAGGCCATCTGGGGGCGGGTAACTATGGCTACACCTTC
-	11	-	TRBV6-6	TRBJ1-1	CASSPNTEAFF	TGTGCCAGCAGCCCTAACACTGAAGCTTTCTTT
TRBD1	14	-	TRBV6-1	TRBJ2-2	CASSRDSHTGELFF	TGTGCCAGCAGCCGGGACAGCCACACCGGGGAGCTGTTTTTT
TRBD2	15	-	TRBV11-3	TRBJ2-5	CASSRRDYPQETQYF	TGTGCCAGCAGCCGGAGGGACTATCCACAAGAGACCCAGTACTTC
-	15	-	TRBV6-5	TRBJ2-1	CASSYSSGYYNEQFF	TGTGCCAGCAGTTACTCGAGCGGATACTACAATGAGCAGTTCTTC
-	11	-	TRBV20-1	TRBJ1-1	CSAYRNTEAFF	TGCAGTGCGTACAGGAACACTGAAGCTTTCTTT
-	13	-	TRBV5-1	TRBJ1-3	CASSSSSGNTIYF	TGCGCCAGCAGCTCCTCCTCTGGAAACACCATATATTTT
-	18	-	TRBV7-8	TRBJ1-5	CASSLVSTRDVDNQPQHF	TGTGCCAGCAGCTTAGTGTCTACCAGGGATGTAGACAATCAGCCCCAGCATTTT
TRBD2	18	-	TRBV11-2	TRBJ2-5	CASRVIAGGTTRWETQYF	TGTGCCAGCAGAGTAATAGCGGGGGGGACGACTAGATGGGAGACCCAGTACTTC
-	14	-	TRBV7-2	TRBJ1-6	CASSLGEYNSPLHF	TGTGCCAGCAGCTTAGGGGAGTATAATTCACCCCTCCACTTT
TRBD1	14	-	TRBV5-1	TRBJ1-1	CASSFGQGGPEAFF	TGCGCCAGCAGCTTCGGACAGGGTGGTCCTGAAGCTTTCTTT
-	13	-	TRBV9	TRBJ2-1	CASSVVGGGEQFF	TGTGCCAGCAGCGTAGTAGGTGGAGGTGAGCAGTTCTTC
TRBD1	13	once	TRBV27	TRBJ2-7	CASSMGQTYEQYF	TGTGCCAGCAGTATGGGACAGACCTACGAGCAGTACTTC
TRBD1	15	-	TRBV10-3	TRBJ2-3	CAIRGQGGAADTQYF	TGTGCCATCAGGGGACAAGGGGGCGCCGCAGATACGCAGTATTTT
-	12	once	TRBV5-5	TRBJ1-5	CASLQGPEPQHF	TGTGCCAGCTTACAGGGCCCGGAGCCCCAGCATTTT
TRBD1	15	-	TRBV6-5	TRBJ1-4	CASSPTGTGREELFF	TGTGCCAGCAGTCCAACTGGGACAGGCAGGGAGGAACTGTTTTTT
TRBD2	15	-	TRBV5-4	TRBJ2-1	CASSLGLAGGREQFF	TGTGCCAGCAGCTTGGGACTAGCGGGGGGAAGGGAGCAGTTCTTC
-	14	-	TRBV7-9	TRBJ1-2	CASSLAQGHYGYTF	TGTGCCAGCAGCTTAGCCCAGGGTCACTATGGCTACACCTTC
TRBD1	16	-	TRBV7-6	TRBJ2-7	CASSYSGEGAAYEQYF	TGTGCCAGCAGCTACTCTGGTGAGGGGGCTGCCTACGAGCAGTACTTC
-	13	-	TRBV6-1	TRBJ1-2	CASTWAGDYGYTF	TGTGCCAGCACATGGGCCGGTGACTATGGCTACACCTTC
TRBD2	15	-	TRBV9	TRBJ2-2	CASSLAGSNTGELFF	TGTGCCAGCAGTCTAGCGGGGTCGAACACCGGGGAGCTGTTTTTT
TRBD2	18	-	TRBV4-3	TRBJ2-5	CASSQEGFGGGIQETQYF	TGCGCCAGCAGCCAAGAGGGGTTTGGGGGGGGGATCCAAGAGACCCAGTACTTC
-	14	-	TRBV30	TRBJ2-3	CAWSRGSGTDTQYF	TGTGCCTGGAGTAGAGGGAGTGGGACAGATACGCAGTATTTT
TRBD1	15	-	TRBV11-3	TRBJ1-1	CASSRAGTVNTEAFF	TGTGCCAGCAGCCGGGCAGGGACAGTGAACACTGAAGCTTTCTTT
-	14	-	TRBV9	TRBJ2-7	CASSVDRKSYEQYF	TGTGCCAGCAGCGTAGACAGAAAATCCTACGAGCAGTACTTC
-	12	-	TRBV5-6	TRBJ2-1	CASSWAGNEQFF	TGTGCCAGCAGCTGGGCAGGTAATGAGCAGTTCTTC
TRBD1	14	-	TRBV30	TRBJ2-1	CAWSSGTGYNEQFF	TGTGCCTGGAGTTCCGGGACAGGCTACAATGAGCAGTTCTTC
TRBD2	15	-	TRBV29-1	TRBJ2-1	CSARLLAGGSNEQFF	TGCAGCGCTCGGCTACTAGCGGGGGGCTCCAATGAGCAGTTCTTC
-	14	-	TRBV27	TRBJ1-1	CASSSGHGRAEAFF	TGTGCCAGCAGTTCGGGACACGGGCGGGCTGAAGCTTTCTTT
TRBD1	15	-	TRBV27	TRBJ1-1	CASSRTGGMNTEAFF	TGTGCCAGCAGTCGGACAGGGGGCATGAACACTGAAGCTTTCTTT
-	15	-	TRBV6-5	TRBJ2-1	CASSYSSSFHNEQFF	TGTGCCAGCAGTTACTCGTCTAGCTTCCACAATGAGCAGTTCTTC
TRBD1	15	-	TRBV13	TRBJ1-2	CASSSGSRGRDGYTF	TGTGCCAGCAGCTCAGGCAGCAGGGGGCGCGATGGCTACACCTTC
-	17	few	TRBV2	TRBJ1-4	CASTEKWGGVGNEKLFF	TGTGCCAGCACCGAGAAGTGGGGGGGCGTAGGTAATGAAAAACTGTTTTTT
TRBD1	13	-	TRBV15	TRBJ1-2	CATRGQGRIDYTF	TGTGCCACCCGTGGACAGGGGCGTATTGACTACACCTTC
-	18	-	TRBV4-1	TRBJ2-3	CASSQEGRDVSYTDTQYF	TGCGCCAGCAGCCAAGAAGGGAGAGATGTCTCTTACACAGATACGCAGTATTTT
TRBD1	19	-	TRBV5-4	TRBJ1-1	CASSTWGGRDRGMNTEAFF	TGTGCCAGCAGCACGTGGGGTGGCCGGGACAGGGGAATGAACACTGAAGCTTTCTTT
-	12	-	TRBV2	TRBJ2-7	CASSIVSYEQYF	TGTGCCAGCAGTATCGTCTCCTACGAGCAGTACTTC
TRBD2	15	-	TRBV7-7	TRBJ2-5	CASSPGLAGSETQYF	TGTGCCAGCAGCCCAGGACTAGCGGGATCAGAGACCCAGTACTTC
TRBD1	15	-	TRBV18	TRBJ1-4	CASSPPGQSREKLFF	TGTGCCAGCTCACCCCCGGGACAGTCTCGTGAAAAACTGTTTTTT
TRBD1	14	-	TRBV7-9	TRBJ2-7	CASSLGGQGYEQYF	TGTGCCAGCAGCTTAGGGGGACAGGGCTACGAGCAGTACTTC
-	14	-	TRBV30	TRBJ2-1	CASSGQGGYNEQFF	TGTGCCTCCTCGGGGCAGGGGGGTTACAATGAGCAGTTCTTC
-	13	once	TRBV2	TRBJ1-1	CATFDSRNTEAFF	TGTGCCACCTTTGACAGCCGGAACACTGAAGCTTTCTTT
TRBD1	15	once	TRBV15	TRBJ2-7	CATSRGGQGSYEQYF	TGTGCCACCAGCAGAGGGGGACAGGGTTCCTACGAGCAGTACTTC
-	13	-	TRBV6-1	TRBJ2-1	CASSVGHYNEQFF	TGTGCCAGCAGTGTTGGACACTACAATGAGCAGTTCTTC
-	14	-	TRBV10-3	TRBJ2-1	CAIKGDQPYNEQFF	TGTGCCATCAAGGGGGACCAGCCCTACAATGAGCAGTTCTTC